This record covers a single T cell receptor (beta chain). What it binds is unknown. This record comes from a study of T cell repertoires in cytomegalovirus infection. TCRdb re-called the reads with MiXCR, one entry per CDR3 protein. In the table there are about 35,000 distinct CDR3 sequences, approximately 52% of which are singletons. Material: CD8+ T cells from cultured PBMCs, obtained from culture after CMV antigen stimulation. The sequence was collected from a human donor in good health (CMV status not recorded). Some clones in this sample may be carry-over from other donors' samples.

The CDR3 sequence is CASSAYPTGPSRGYTF. The CDR3 nucleotides read TGTGCCAGCAGTGCATATCCGACCGGCCCCTCAAGGGGCTACACCTTC. The V call is TRBV6-8, the J call TRBJ1-2; the D is unclear. The V gene lost 5 bases and the J gene lost 8 bases, with 24 bases spanning the gap. CDR1 MNHGY and CDR2 SAAAGT come from the germline V gene. The CDR3 loop spans 16 amino acids.